One and the same sample provided the 28 T cell receptor beta chains below, sequenced in a study of blood T cells in healthy people across ages. A second 7 to 11 cycle PCR used barcoded and J-beta primers. MiXCR, applied by TCRdb to the 5' RACE reads, yields one record per CDR3 protein. The table records around 710,000 distinct CDR3 sequences, around 46% of them present only once. Specimen: blood. These receptor sequences come from a woman aged 55-70 years in good health.

This clonotype was seen a few times. The J gene is TRBJ2-7, the V gene TRBV20-1; D unresolved. The end of the DNA fits TRBJ2-5 better, so the J call may be wrong. Germline-derived CDR1 and CDR2 are DFQATT and SNEGSKA (reference sequence). The CDR3 has 13 amino acids. The CDR3 region is CSARHPMGETQYF. The CDR3 bases are TGCAGTGCTAGACACCCGATGGGGGAGACCCAGTACTTC.

The chain is built from TRBV12-3 or TRBV12-4 and TRBJ1-2; unclear D gene. The germline V and J ends were trimmed by 5 bases and 5 bases, with 9 bases remaining between them. The CDR3 sequence is 12 residues long. In DNA form, the CDR3 reads TGTGCCAGCAGTGGCAGAGATTATGGCTACACCTTC. Residues: CASSGRDYGYTF.

J is TRBJ1-2 and V is TRBV6-5; the D gene is possibly TRBD1 (6 bases). In germline, CDR1 is MNHEY, CDR2 SVGAGI. The CDR3 is 14 residues long. V was trimmed by 2 bases and J by 0 bases, leaving 7 bases between them. Here the CDR3 DNA reads TGTGCCAGCAGTTACCAGGGGACTAACTATGGCTACACCTTC. Residues: CASSYQGTNYGYTF.

The chain links TRBV7-2 to TRBJ2-5, with 7 bases lining up with TRBD1. The CDR3 has 14 residues. V was clipped by 4 bases and J by 3 bases; unmatched bases: 5. Germline V gene lookup returns CDR1 SGHTA and CDR2 FQGNSA. CDR3 amino acids: CASSSGDRKETQYF. CDR3 sequence (DNA): TGTGCCAGCAGCTCAGGGGACAGAAAAGAGACCCAGTACTTC. Supplemented by reference TRBV7-2 and TRBJ2-5, the full variable domain reads GAGVSQSPSNKVTEKGKDVELRCDPISGHTALYWYRQSLGQGLEFLIYFQGNSAPDKSGLPSDRFSAERTGGSVSTLTIQRTQQEDSAVYLCASSSGDRKETQYFGPGTRLLVL.

This clonotype was counted ten times or more. The chain is built from TRBV7-2 and TRBJ2-3; 8 nucleotides line up with TRBD2. The CDR3 is 15 residues long. The germline CDR1 and CDR2 sequences are SGHTA and FQGNSA. The ends lost 5 bases at V and 4 bases at J; junction bases unmatched: 8. CDR3 sequence: CASSKDSGKSDTQYF. For the CDR3, the DNA is TGTGCCAGCAGCAAAGATAGCGGGAAATCAGATACGCAGTATTTT.

This chain connects TRBV18 to TRBJ1-2; TRBD1 is a possible D gene (6 bases). This CDR3 comprises 14 residues. Trimming stripped 0 bases from V and 6 bases from J, with 11 bases between. Per germline, CDR1 KGHSH and CDR2 LQKENI. The chain's CDR3 is CASSPPTGFNGYTF. CDR3 DNA: TGTGCCAGCTCACCACCTACAGGGTTTAATGGCTACACCTTC.

This clonotype was counted ten times or more. The chain employs TRBV14 and TRBJ2-2, with 11 bases lining up with TRBD2. Germline V gene data show CDR1 as SGHDN and CDR2 as FVKESK. With 3 bases clipped from V and 6 bases from J, the junction kept 3 bases outside the gene matches. The CDR3 runs to 15 residues. The CDR3, as DNA: TGTGCCAGCAGCCAGCTAGCGGGAGGTGCCGGGGAGCTGTTTTTT. Its translation is CASSQLAGGAGELFF.

The genes are TRBV9 and TRBJ2-2; 7 nucleotides align to TRBD1. The CDR3 length is 14 residues. With V trimmed by 4 bases and J by 3 bases, 3 bases remained unmatched. Looked up from germline, CDR1 is SGDLS and CDR2 is YYNGEE. The CDR3 nucleotides read TGTGCCAGCAGCAAAACAGGGGACACCGGGGAGCTGTTTTTT. Its protein is CASSKTGDTGELFF.

The V gene is TRBV6-6, the J gene TRBJ2-4; 7 bases are a match to TRBD1. This CDR3 has 14 residues. Per germline, CDR1 MNHNY and CDR2 SVGAGI (reference sequence). Losses at the gene ends were 6 bases for V and 3 bases for J; bases not matched to a gene: 5. The CDR3 protein is CASSPGQDKNIQYF. CDR3 nucleotides: TGTGCCAGCAGCCCAGGACAGGACAAAAACATTCAGTACTTC.

This clonotype was observed a few times. The chain is built from TRBV5-1 and TRBJ2-1; D is unclear. The CDR3 consists of 12 residues. CDR1 is SGHRS, CDR2 YFSETQ, per germline. V lost 4 bases to trimming and J lost 7 bases, with 9 bases between them. As DNA, the CDR3 is TGCGCCAGCAGCATTCCCGATAATGAGCAGTTCTTC. Translating it yields CASSIPDNEQFF.

This clonotype was picked up a small number of times. The V call is TRBV29-1, the J call TRBJ2-2; 7 bases map to TRBD2. The CDR3 has 14 residues. V was clipped by 6 bases and J by 5 bases; unmatched bases: 9. From germline, CDR1 is SQVTM and CDR2 ANQGSEA. The CDR3 here is CSVREGMRTGELFF. CDR3 nucleotides: TGCAGCGTGAGGGAGGGAATGAGAACCGGGGAGCTGTTTTTT.

There are a few counts of this clonotype. The V gene is TRBV7-2, the J gene TRBJ2-1, with D unresolved. The germline V and J ends were trimmed by 5 bases and 8 bases, with 16 bases remaining between them. CDR3 length equals 14 residues. Per germline, CDR1 SGHTA and CDR2 FQGNSA. CDR3: CASSQYKPTYEQFF. As DNA, the CDR3 is TGTGCCAGCAGCCAATACAAACCTACATATGAGCAGTTCTTC.

The CDR3, as DNA: TGTGCCAGCAGCCTCACCTCCGGGACAGGGGAAGAGACCCAGTACTTC. Its translation is CASSLTSGTGEETQYF. The chain recombines TRBV11-2 with TRBJ2-5, with 10 bases lining up with TRBD1. V shed 5 bases, J shed 3 bases, and the junction held 9 bases outside the gene matches. CDR1 and CDR2 from the germline V gene are SGHAT and FQNNGV. This CDR3 contains 16 residues.

Comments on this clonotype: A much larger clone lies one base from this, so it may be a read error. V and J are TRBV11-2 and TRBJ2-7; TRBD1 matches at 8 bases. The CDR3 has 14 residues. Germline CDR1 reads SGHAT; CDR2 reads FQNNGV. The CDR3 bases are TGTGCCGGCAGCTCCCGGACAGGGACCTACGAGCAGTACTTC. Amino acid sequence: CAGSSRTGTYEQYF. The full variable domain, rest sourced from reference TRBV11-2 and TRBJ2-7, is EAGVAQSPRYKIIEKRQSVAFWCNPISGHATLYWYQQILGQGPKLLIQFQNNGVVDDSQLPKDRFSAERLKGVDSTLKIQPAKLEDSAVYLCAGSSRTGTYEQYFGPGTRLTVT.

This clonotype was recorded many times. The CDR3 nucleotides read TGTGCCACCAGTGATCCACCATCGGAAGGGGGCAATCAGCCCCAGCATTTT. This codes for CATSDPPSEGGNQPQHF. The chain links TRBV24-1 to TRBJ1-5; D perhaps matches TRBD1 (5 bases). Germline CDR1 KGHDR, CDR2 SFDVKD. The CDR3 is made up of 17 amino acids. Trimming shortened V by 3 bases and J by 2 bases, and 16 bases separated the two germline ends.

CDR3 DNA sequence: TGCAGTGCTAGAGAAGCGGCAGGGGGGACCGGATACGCGTATTTT. Translation: CSAREAAGGTGYAYF. This chain links TRBV20-1 with TRBJ2-3; a possible D gene is TRBD1 (7 bases). The CDR3 runs to 15 residues. Trimming took off 0 bases at V and 14 bases at J, with 24 bases between the two ends. Germline CDR1 is DFQATT and CDR2 is SNEGSKA (reference sequence).

V usage is TRBV12-3 or TRBV12-4 and J usage is TRBJ2-3; maybe TRBD1 (5 bases). The CDR3 sequence is 14 residues long. Deletions cut 7 bases from V and 0 bases from J, with 11 bases between. CDR3 bases: TGTGCCAGCAACTGGGGCGGTAGCACAGATACGCAGTATTTT. This codes for CASNWGGSTDTQYF.

The chain combines TRBV20-1 with TRBJ2-5; D might be TRBD2 (6 bases). The closer fit of TRBJ2-7 to the DNA end suggests the J call may be wrong. Germline CDR1 and CDR2: DFQATT and SNEGSKA (reference sequence). This CDR3 spans 11 amino acids. In DNA form, the CDR3 reads TGCGGGACTCGGGCCGGCTACGAGCAGTACTTC. It codes for CGTRAGYEQYF.

The chain links TRBV29-1 to TRBJ1-4, with D possibly TRBD1 on 6 matching bases. Germline V gene sequence: CDR1 SQVTM, CDR2 ANQGSEA. The CDR3 loop spans 12 amino acids. V lost 5 bases, J lost 7 bases, and 11 bases lay in between. The CDR3 bases are TGCAGCGTTCAACAGGGTGTTGAAAAACTGTTTTTT. Translation gives CSVQQGVEKLFF. Looking up the rest from reference TRBV29-1 and TRBJ1-4 gives the full variable domain: SAVISQKPSRDICQRGTSLTIQCQVDSQVTMMFWYRQQPGQSLTLIATANQGSEATYESGFVIDKFPISRPNLTFSTLTVSNMSPEDSSIYLCSVQQGVEKLFFGSGTQLSVL.

There are a few counts of this clonotype. The genes are TRBV20-1 and TRBJ2-7; D is possibly TRBD1 (5 bases). Trimming left V 1 base short and J 0 bases short, with 10 bases between. Germline CDR1 and CDR2: DFQATT and SNEGSKA (reference sequence). CDR3 size: 14 residues. In nucleotides, the CDR3 is TGCAGTGCTAGAGGACAGAGGAGCTCCTACGAGCAGTACTTC. Protein sequence: CSARGQRSSYEQYF.

This clonotype came up a few times. The chain links TRBV29-1 to TRBJ1-1; no reliable D call. CDR3 length: 13 amino acids. The germline V gene encodes CDR1 SQVTM and CDR2 ANQGSEA. With 2 bases removed from V and 4 bases from J, the gap between germline ends came to 11 bases. CDR3 region: CSVERSPPTEAFF. The CDR3 nucleotides are TGCAGCGTTGAACGATCTCCGCCCACTGAAGCTTTCTTT.

J is TRBJ1-4 and V is TRBV20-1, with D possibly TRBD1 on 6 matching bases. This CDR3 is built from 15 residues. Germline CDR1 reads DFQATT; CDR2 reads SNEGSKA (reference sequence). The V end was cut by 6 bases, the J end by 0 bases, with 14 bases between. The CDR3: CSAQGRGPTNEKLFF. The CDR3 nucleotides read TGCAGTGCCCAGGGCAGGGGACCAACTAATGAAAAACTGTTTTTT.

This clonotype came up a few times. The chain recombines TRBV20-1 with TRBJ2-7, with TRBD2 matching over 10 bases. This CDR3 contains 14 residues. CDR1 is DFQATT, CDR2 SNEGSKA, per germline (reference sequence). The V gene end was trimmed by 5 bases and the J gene end by 4 bases; junction bases not matched to a gene: 8. CDR3 DNA: TGCAGTGCTTGCACAGCGGGAGGGCCTTACGAGCAGTACTTC. Residues: CSACTAGGPYEQYF.

The rearrangement joins TRBV20-1 to TRBJ2-7; 10 positions agree with TRBD1. J lost 5 bases, V lost 1 base, and 8 bases had no gene match. The germline V gene has CDR1 DFQATT and CDR2 SNEGSKA (reference sequence). The CDR3 is made up of 15 amino acids. CDR3 residues: CSARVPGQGRNEQYF. The CDR3 bases are TGCAGTGCTAGAGTTCCGGGACAGGGGAGAAACGAGCAGTACTTC.

The chain couples TRBV5-1 to TRBJ1-5, with TRBD1 as a possible D gene (5 bases). Per germline, CDR1 SGHRS and CDR2 YFSETQ. The V gene lost 2 bases and the J gene lost 6 bases, with 15 bases spanning the gap. The CDR3 consists of 15 residues. Here the CDR3 DNA reads TGCGCCAGCAGCTTTGACAGTCGGTTGGGTCAGCCCCAGCATTTT. Its protein product is CASSFDSRLGQPQHF.

Comments on this clonotype: This may be a read error: a much more frequent sequence differs by one nucleotide. The chain combines TRBV9 with TRBJ2-5; 8 bases fit TRBD2. The germline V gene encodes CDR1 SGDLS and CDR2 YYNGEE. V shed 7 bases, J shed 11 bases, and the junction held 19 bases outside the gene matches. This CDR3 is 15 amino acids long. CDR3: CASGGGAGAYNEQYF. Written as DNA, the CDR3 is TGTGCCAGCGGGGGAGGAGCGGGAGCTTACAATGAGCAGTACTTC.

This clonotype showed up just a few times. The chain has TRBV6-6 and TRBJ2-3, with 7 positions matching TRBD2. This CDR3 has 13 amino acids. Germline CDR1 and CDR2: MNHNY and SVGAGI (reference sequence). V was clipped by 11 bases and J by 1 base; unmatched bases: 6. The CDR3 region is CAFAREGTDTQYF. CDR3 in DNA: TGTGCCTTCGCCCGGGAGGGCACAGATACGCAGTATTTT.

V usage is TRBV15 and J usage is TRBJ1-2; 7 positions agree with TRBD1. CDR3 length: 14 amino acids. With V trimmed by 3 bases and J by 4 bases, 5 bases remained unmatched. CDR1 and CDR2 (germline): LNHNV, YYDKDF (reference sequence). The DNA for the CDR3 is TGTGCCACCAGCAGGGAACAGGGGACCTATGGCTACACCTTC. Translation: CATSREQGTYGYTF.